The 2 T cell receptor beta chains below come from one sample, sequenced in a study of post-analysis software for immune sequencing data. Overall study results and limits: Controls had lower frequencies than patients of five or six TRBV segments, which included TRBV5-6, TRBV5-1 and TRBV20-1.

The authors incorporated unique molecular identifiers into the TCR beta cDNA libraries. MiXCR was run by TCRdb on the PCR reads, yielding one entry per CDR3 protein. The data hold roughly 600,000 distinct CDR3 sequences, with roughly 46% observed a single time. No antigen has been identified for these receptors. Sequencing input: blood. These receptor sequences come from a girl aged 5 to 17 with multiple sclerosis.

Here the CDR3 DNA reads TGCAGTGCCCTCGGCTGGGATAGCAATCAGCCCCAGCATTTT. It yields the protein CSALGWDSNQPQHF. This chain joins TRBV29-1 and TRBJ1-5; D remains ambiguous. The CDR3 has 14 amino acids. Germline assignment: CDR1 SQVTM and CDR2 ANQGSEA.

This clonotype was counted once. The chain links TRBV12-3 or TRBV12-4 to TRBJ2-7; either TRBD1 or TRBD2 may supply D (5 bases each). The CDR3 sequence is 15 residues long. Deletions cut 6 bases from V and 4 bases from J, with 19 bases between. The CDR3 nucleotides read TGTGCCAGCAGCGCCCTTGGGATGGGGGTGTACGAGCAGTACTTC. Protein product: CASSALGMGVYEQYF.